Below are 8 T cell receptor beta chains sequenced from a single sample in a study of T-cell reconstitution after alpha-beta-depleted transplantation in children. Unique molecular identifiers were incorporated when the TCRbeta library was constructed. TCRdb re-called the PCR reads with MiXCR, one entry per CDR3 protein. Among almost 600,000 distinct CDR3 sequences listed, approximately 30% were seen once. Sequences were derived from PBMCs, sampled before TCRalphabeta/CD19-depleted stem cell transplant. These receptors were obtained from a boy in the first two years of life with Wiskott-Aldrich syndrome, due to receive a stem cell transplant.

The sample holds a few counts of this clonotype. The V gene is TRBV24-1, the J gene TRBJ2-5; D may be TRBD1 (5 bases). From germline, CDR1 is KGHDR and CDR2 SFDVKD. The V gene lost 0 bases and the J gene lost 5 bases, with 18 bases spanning the gap. The CDR3 is made up of 17 amino acids. The CDR3: CATSDLPVSRALETQYF. CDR3 DNA sequence: TGTGCCACCAGTGATTTGCCAGTCTCCAGGGCGTTGGAGACCCAGTACTTC.

The CDR3 nucleotides read TGTGCCAGCAGCGCCGGGACAGCGAGCCTCCACACCGGGGAGCTGTTTTTT. Protein sequence: CASSAGTASLHTGELFF. The chain recombines TRBV9 with TRBJ2-2; 7 bases fit TRBD1. V shed 3 bases and J 3 bases; nucleotides not matched to a gene: 11. Germline V gene data show CDR1 as SGDLS and CDR2 as YYNGEE. This CDR3 has 17 amino acids.

This clonotype was counted between two and nine times. This sequence joins TRBV11-1 and TRBJ2-1; 11 nucleotides line up with TRBD2. The ends lost 5 bases at V and 4 bases at J; junction bases unmatched: 13. The CDR3 has 18 residues. CDR1 is SGHAT and CDR2 is FQDESV in the germline V gene (reference sequence). In DNA form, the CDR3 reads TGTGCCAGCAGCCTTACTAGCGGGAGCCCCATTAGATACAATGAGCAGTTCTTC. Protein product: CASSLTSGSPIRYNEQFF.

The gene calls are TRBV25-1 and TRBJ1-2, with 11 bases that match TRBD1. Germline V gives CDR1 MGHDK, CDR2 SYGVNS. The CDR3 covers 16 residues. V gave up 2 bases and J gave up 1 base; unmatched junction bases: 3. This CDR3 is CASSEGGTGGNYGYTF. The DNA for the CDR3 is TGTGCCAGCAGTGAAGGGGGGACAGGGGGTAACTATGGCTACACCTTC.

The chain carries TRBV29-1 and TRBJ2-3, with 9 bases that match TRBD2. The CDR3 has 15 amino acids. Germline assignment: CDR1 SQVTM and CDR2 ANQGSEA. Trimming cost V 5 bases and J 2 bases; bases outside gene matches: 8. This chain's CDR3 is CSVNLGTSNTDTQYF. DNA for the CDR3: TGCAGCGTTAACCTCGGGACTAGCAACACAGATACGCAGTATTTT.

CDR3 nucleotide sequence: TGTGCCTGGAGTGGAGGGAGCCACGAGCAGTACTTC. This encodes CAWSGGSHEQYF. The chain combines TRBV30 with TRBJ2-7; a weak D match, TRBD2 (5 bases). The CDR3 runs 12 residues. In germline, CDR1 is GTSNPN, CDR2 SVGIG (reference sequence). V was shortened by 1 base and J by 5 bases, with 9 bases between the two germline ends. The full variable domain, with the rest looked up from reference TRBV30 and TRBJ2-7, is SQTIHQWPATLVQPVGSPLSLECTVEGTSNPNLYWYRQAAGRGLQLLFYSVGIGQISSEVPQNLSASRPQDRQFILSSKKLLLSDSGFYLCAWSGGSHEQYFGPGTRLTVT.

The chain couples TRBV25-1 to TRBJ2-7, with 9 bases aligning to TRBD1. CDR3 length: 14 amino acids. Germline-derived CDR1 and CDR2 are MGHDK and SYGVNS. V shed 2 bases, J shed 6 bases, and the junction held 5 bases outside the gene matches. The CDR3 here is CASSEEGQGSEQYF. CDR3 coding DNA: TGTGCCAGCAGTGAAGAAGGACAGGGGTCCGAGCAGTACTTC.

This chain links TRBV28 with TRBJ2-2, with D perhaps being TRBD1 or TRBD2 (5 bases each). Trimming left V 6 bases short and J 1 base short, with 9 bases between. The CDR3 has 14 amino acids. Germline CDR1 reads MDHEN; CDR2 reads SYDVKM. The CDR3 sequence: CASRVGGNTGELFF. As DNA, the CDR3 is TGTGCCAGCAGAGTTGGGGGGAACACCGGGGAGCTGTTTTTT.